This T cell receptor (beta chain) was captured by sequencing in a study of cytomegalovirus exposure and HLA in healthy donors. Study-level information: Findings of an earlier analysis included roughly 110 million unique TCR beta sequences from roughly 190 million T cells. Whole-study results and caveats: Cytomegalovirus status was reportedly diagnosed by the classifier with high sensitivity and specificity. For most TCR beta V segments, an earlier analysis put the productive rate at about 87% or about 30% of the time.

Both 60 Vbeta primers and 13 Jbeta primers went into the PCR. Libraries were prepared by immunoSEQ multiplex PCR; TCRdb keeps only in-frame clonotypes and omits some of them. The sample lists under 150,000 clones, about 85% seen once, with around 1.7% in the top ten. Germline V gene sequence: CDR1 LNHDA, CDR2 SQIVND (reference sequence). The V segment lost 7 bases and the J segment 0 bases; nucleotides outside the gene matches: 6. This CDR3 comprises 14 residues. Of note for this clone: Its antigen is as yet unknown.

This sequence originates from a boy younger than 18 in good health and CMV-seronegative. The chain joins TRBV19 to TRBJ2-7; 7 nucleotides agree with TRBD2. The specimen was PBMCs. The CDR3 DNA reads TGTGCCAGTACCACCGGGACTACCTCCTACGAGCAGTACTTC. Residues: CASTTGTTSYEQYF.